The T cell receptor (beta chain) described here comes from a study of lymphopenia after photon versus proton radiotherapy. Whole-study findings and limits: Photon-treated patients lost naive T cells and TCR diversity; proton-treated stayed stable. In patients who died, overall survival fell as post-nadir TCR diversity dropped more. After lymphocyte nadir, photon-treated repertoires showed oligoclonal expansion, especially CD8+ Temra.

The CDR3 has 15 amino acids. V shed 0 bases and J shed 3 bases, with 9 bases lying between them. Germline CDR1 is SGHNT and CDR2 is YYREEE (reference sequence). This table comes from immunoSEQ multiplex PCR, and its TCRdb copy is limited to in-frame clones, with some not included. The sample holds 3,000 to 4,500 clones; about 65% are singletons and the top ten take just under 55%. On this clone itself: Its antigen is as yet unknown.

This specimen consisted of peripheral blood, obtained from a patient treated with proton-based radiotherapy. The receptor's source is an older man with esophageal cancer. V is TRBV5-4 and J is TRBJ1-4, with D uncertain. The CDR3 DNA reads TGTGCCAGCAGCTTGGATGGCGGCTCTAATGAAAAACTGTTTTTT. This sequence encodes CASSLDGGSNEKLFF.